This is a list of T cell receptor beta chains from one sample in a study of cytomegalovirus exposure and HLA in healthy donors. Sequencing used immunoSEQ multiplex PCR; TCRdb keeps in-frame clones, though not all of them. The sample has under 200,000 clones; 70% to 85% are singletons. The sample taken for sequencing was PBMCs. The receptors were gathered from a man aged 45 to 65 in good health and CMV-seropositive. The CDR3 runs from the conserved cysteine through the conserved F or W. The D gene is left open where the match is weak. Not every row has a clone size; where given, it reads once, few, many or a size class.

len: 15
abundance: once
v_gene: TRBV4-1
j_gene: TRBJ2-5
d_gene: NA
CDR3nt: TGCGCCAGCGGGGCGTTTGGGGTGTCTCTCGAGACCCAGTACTTC
CDR3aa: CASGAFGVSLETQYF

len: 16
abundance: NA
v_gene: TRBV2
j_gene: TRBJ2-1
d_gene: TRBD1
CDR3nt: TGTGCCAGCAGTGACCCGACAGGGAGAAAGTTTGATGAGCAGTTCTTC
CDR3aa: CASSDPTGRKFDEQFF

len: 13
abundance: NA
v_gene: TRBV5-1
j_gene: TRBJ2-7
d_gene: NA
CDR3nt: TGCGCCAGCAGCTTGTCGACAGCTTACGAGCAGTACTTC
CDR3aa: CASSLSTAYEQYF

len: 16
abundance: few
v_gene: TRBV5-4
j_gene: TRBJ1-4
d_gene: TRBD1
CDR3nt: TGTGCCAGCAGCTTGGGGGGCCGGACAGGCGACGAAAAACTGTTTTTT
CDR3aa: CASSLGGRTGDEKLFF

len: 15
abundance: NA
v_gene: TRBV18
j_gene: TRBJ2-7
d_gene: TRBD1
CDR3nt: TGTGCCAGCTCACCATGGACAGGCTTCTCCTACGAGCAGTACTTC
CDR3aa: CASSPWTGFSYEQYF

len: 14
abundance: NA
v_gene: TRBV18
j_gene: TRBJ1-1
d_gene: TRBD1
CDR3nt: TGTGCCAGCGCCCGACAGGGCGGGGGGACTGAAGCTTTCTTT
CDR3aa: CASARQGGGTEAFF

len: 16
abundance: few
v_gene: TRBV5-1
j_gene: TRBJ2-5
d_gene: TRBD1
CDR3nt: TGCGCCAGCAGCTTGGGGACAGGGGAGGGCCAAGAGACCCAGTACTTC
CDR3aa: CASSLGTGEGQETQYF

len: 14
abundance: NA
v_gene: TRBV18
j_gene: TRBJ1-1
d_gene: NA
CDR3nt: TGTGCCAGCTCACCCGGACTAACTAACACTGAAGCTTTCTTT
CDR3aa: CASSPGLTNTEAFF

len: 16
abundance: NA
v_gene: TRBV9
j_gene: TRBJ2-1
d_gene: NA
CDR3nt: TGTGCCAGCAGCCCTCCCCGAGGGGGAAACTACAATGAGCAGTTCTTC
CDR3aa: CASSPPRGGNYNEQFF

len: 16
abundance: NA
v_gene: TRBV18
j_gene: TRBJ2-4
d_gene: TRBD1
CDR3nt: TGTGCCAGCTCAGAGACAGGGGGCTTAACCAAAAACATTCAGTACTTC
CDR3aa: CASSETGGLTKNIQYF

len: 16
abundance: NA
v_gene: TRBV18
j_gene: TRBJ1-6
d_gene: NA
CDR3nt: TGTGCCAGCTCACCATCCCCACTAGGAGGTAATTCACCCCTCCACTTT
CDR3aa: CASSPSPLGGNSPLHF

len: 15
abundance: NA
v_gene: TRBV6-6
j_gene: TRBJ2-7
d_gene: TRBD1
CDR3nt: TGTGCCAGCAGTACACCGGGGACAGGGAGCTACGAGCAGTACTTC
CDR3aa: CASSTPGTGSYEQYF

len: 18
abundance: NA
v_gene: TRBV4-1
j_gene: TRBJ2-1
d_gene: TRBD2
CDR3nt: TGCGCCAGCAGCCAAGCGATTCGGGTTCAGCGGGGAGACAATGAGCAGTTCTTC
CDR3aa: CASSQAIRVQRGDNEQFF

len: 17
abundance: NA
v_gene: TRBV4-3
j_gene: TRBJ2-5
d_gene: TRBD2
CDR3nt: TGCGCCAGCAGCCAAGATAACAGAGCGGGGGGCTGGGAGACCCAGTACTTC
CDR3aa: CASSQDNRAGGWETQYF

len: 18
abundance: NA
v_gene: TRBV2
j_gene: TRBJ2-6
d_gene: TRBD1
CDR3nt: TGTGCCAGCAAAGGACAGGGGCCCCCTCTCTCTGGGGCCAACGTCCTGACTTTC
CDR3aa: CASKGQGPPLSGANVLTF

len: 13
abundance: NA
v_gene: TRBV9
j_gene: TRBJ1-1
d_gene: NA
CDR3nt: TGTGCCAGCAGCGTTCAACGGGACACTGAAGCTTTCTTT
CDR3aa: CASSVQRDTEAFF

len: 16
abundance: few
v_gene: TRBV7-7
j_gene: TRBJ2-2
d_gene: NA
CDR3nt: TGTGCTAGCAGCCTGGCGGAGGGTCGCTATGCCGGGGAGCTGTTTTTT
CDR3aa: CASSLAEGRYAGELFF

len: 12
abundance: NA
v_gene: TRBV7-2
j_gene: TRBJ1-1
d_gene: NA
CDR3nt: TGTGCCAGCTCCCGACAGGACACTGAAGCTTTCTTT
CDR3aa: CASSRQDTEAFF

len: 18
abundance: few
v_gene: TRBV15
j_gene: TRBJ2-3
d_gene: TRBD2
CDR3nt: TGTGCCACCAGCAGAGGGACTAGCGGGGGGGCCCCCACAGATACGCAGTATTTT
CDR3aa: CATSRGTSGGAPTDTQYF

len: 15
abundance: NA
v_gene: TRBV27
j_gene: TRBJ2-7
d_gene: TRBD2
CDR3nt: TGTGCCAGCAGTTTTAGCGGGGGGATTAACTACGAGCAGTACTTC
CDR3aa: CASSFSGGINYEQYF

len: 13
abundance: NA
v_gene: TRBV14
j_gene: TRBJ2-2
d_gene: TRBD2
CDR3nt: TGTGCCAGCAGCCGCGGGGGCACCGGGGAGCTGTTTTTT
CDR3aa: CASSRGGTGELFF

len: 18
abundance: NA
v_gene: TRBV27
j_gene: TRBJ2-2
d_gene: NA
CDR3nt: TGTGCCAGCAGTATCCACTCACTAGGACCCAAGGGCACCGGGGAGCTGTTTTTT
CDR3aa: CASSIHSLGPKGTGELFF

len: 11
abundance: NA
v_gene: TRBV11-1
j_gene: TRBJ2-3
d_gene: NA
CDR3nt: TGTGCCAGCAGCGTAGACATGACGCAGTATTTT
CDR3aa: CASSVDMTQYF